This is a list of T cell receptor beta chains from one sample in a study of blood T cell repertoires in COVID-19. Using immunoSEQ multiplex PCR, the repertoire was profiled, and TCRdb retains in-frame clones only, with some absent. The table records more than 95,000 clones, about 80% of them present only once. Sample: peripheral blood. The receptors were gathered from a human donor in a cohort sampled during active COVID-19. Both conserved end residues are part of each CDR3. The D gene is left open where the match is weak. Rows give clone size only sometimes, using once, few, many, or a class for an expanded clone.

j_call: TRBJ2-6
v_call: TRBV5-4
d_call: TRBD2
clone_size: NA
cdr3_aa: CASSQGLAVSGANVLTF
cdr3_nt: TGTGCCAGCAGCCAGGGACTAGCGGTCTCTGGGGCCAACGTCCTGACTTTC

j_call: TRBJ1-2
v_call: TRBV6-2/TRBV6-3
d_call: NA
clone_size: few
cdr3_aa: CASSIPGRGYGYTF
cdr3_nt: TGTGCCAGCAGCATACCCGGCCGGGGCTATGGCTACACCTTC

j_call: TRBJ2-3
v_call: TRBV19
d_call: NA
clone_size: NA
cdr3_aa: CATRPRNRGQEDTQYF
cdr3_nt: TGTGCCACCCGCCCCCGAAACCGCGGGCAGGAAGATACGCAGTATTTT

j_call: TRBJ1-2
v_call: TRBV7-2
d_call: NA
clone_size: NA
cdr3_aa: CASSLRTVIYGYTF
cdr3_nt: TGTGCCAGCAGCTTAAGGACAGTGATCTATGGCTACACCTTC

j_call: TRBJ2-7
v_call: TRBV20-1
d_call: NA
clone_size: NA
cdr3_aa: CSASSGTNNEQYF
cdr3_nt: TGCAGTGCTAGTTCCGGGACAAACAACGAGCAGTACTTC

j_call: TRBJ1-4
v_call: TRBV29-1
d_call: TRBD1
clone_size: NA
cdr3_aa: CSVGRDSIATNEKLFF
cdr3_nt: TGCAGCGTTGGGCGGGACAGCATTGCAACTAATGAAAAACTGTTTTTT

j_call: TRBJ2-1
v_call: TRBV7-3
d_call: TRBD1
clone_size: NA
cdr3_aa: CASSPYEGAYTGEQFF
cdr3_nt: TGTGCCAGCAGCCCCTACGAGGGGGCCTACACGGGTGAGCAGTTCTTC

j_call: TRBJ1-1
v_call: TRBV4-1
d_call: TRBD1
clone_size: NA
cdr3_aa: CASSHLRTGVPEAFF
cdr3_nt: TGCGCCAGCAGCCACCTCAGGACAGGGGTCCCCGAAGCTTTCTTT

j_call: TRBJ2-7
v_call: TRBV6-6
d_call: TRBD1
clone_size: NA
cdr3_aa: CASSPGQGREQYF
cdr3_nt: TGTGCCAGCAGCCCGGGACAGGGTCGAGAGCAGTACTTC

j_call: TRBJ1-5
v_call: TRBV29-1
d_call: NA
clone_size: NA
cdr3_aa: CSGPPGTQHF
cdr3_nt: TGCAGCGGCCCCCCAGGAACCCAGCATTTT

j_call: TRBJ2-7
v_call: TRBV5-1
d_call: TRBD1
clone_size: NA
cdr3_aa: CASSLGKTGGGYEQYF
cdr3_nt: TGCGCCAGCAGCTTGGGTAAGACAGGGGGTGGATACGAGCAGTACTTC

j_call: TRBJ2-1
v_call: TRBV4-2
d_call: TRBD2
clone_size: NA
cdr3_aa: CASSHQAGAYNEQFF
cdr3_nt: TGTGCCAGCAGCCACCAAGCGGGGGCCTACAATGAGCAGTTCTTC

j_call: TRBJ2-3
v_call: TRBV7-9
d_call: TRBD2
clone_size: once
cdr3_aa: CASSLGTSGASTDTQYF
cdr3_nt: TGTGCCAGCAGCCTGGGGACTAGCGGAGCTAGCACAGATACGCAGTATTTT

j_call: TRBJ1-3
v_call: TRBV11-2
d_call: NA
clone_size: NA
cdr3_aa: CASSLVQGDSGNTIYF
cdr3_nt: TGTGCCAGCAGCTTAGTCCAGGGTGACTCTGGAAACACCATATATTTT

j_call: TRBJ2-7
v_call: TRBV5-3
d_call: TRBD2
clone_size: NA
cdr3_aa: CARSTPGGRAYEQYF
cdr3_nt: TGTGCCAGAAGCACCCCGGGCGGGAGGGCCTACGAGCAGTACTTC

j_call: TRBJ1-1
v_call: TRBV10-3
d_call: NA
clone_size: NA
cdr3_aa: CAIRDSLNTEAFF
cdr3_nt: TGTGCCATCAGGGACAGTTTGAACACTGAAGCTTTCTTT

j_call: TRBJ2-7
v_call: TRBV2
d_call: TRBD1
clone_size: NA
cdr3_aa: CASSGQGRYEQYF
cdr3_nt: TGTGCCAGCAGCGGACAGGGGAGGTACGAGCAGTACTTC

j_call: TRBJ2-5
v_call: TRBV19
d_call: NA
clone_size: NA
cdr3_aa: CASSIAGETQYF
cdr3_nt: TGTGCCAGTAGTATTGCAGGCGAGACCCAGTACTTC

j_call: TRBJ2-3
v_call: TRBV5-1
d_call: TRBD1
clone_size: once
cdr3_aa: CASRTGGVGTDTQYF
cdr3_nt: TGCGCCAGCCGAACAGGGGGAGTCGGCACAGATACGCAGTATTTT

j_call: TRBJ2-3
v_call: TRBV28
d_call: NA
clone_size: once
cdr3_aa: CASIRTDTQYF
cdr3_nt: TGTGCCAGCATCAGGACAGATACGCAGTATTTT

j_call: TRBJ1-2
v_call: TRBV4-3
d_call: NA
clone_size: NA
cdr3_aa: CASSQDWVTDNYGYTF
cdr3_nt: TGCGCCAGCAGCCAAGATTGGGTGACAGACAACTATGGCTACACCTTC

j_call: TRBJ2-5
v_call: TRBV13
d_call: TRBD1
clone_size: NA
cdr3_aa: CASSLGNPTGGWETQYF
cdr3_nt: TGTGCCAGCAGCTTAGGCAACCCCACAGGGGGCTGGGAGACCCAGTACTTC

j_call: TRBJ1-2
v_call: TRBV6-6
d_call: NA
clone_size: few
cdr3_aa: CASSPGRREYGYTF
cdr3_nt: TGTGCCAGCAGCCCAGGACGGAGGGAGTATGGCTACACCTTC

j_call: TRBJ1-2
v_call: TRBV5-1
d_call: NA
clone_size: NA
cdr3_aa: CASSFSGTNGYTF
cdr3_nt: TGCGCCAGCAGCTTCTCCGGGACAAATGGCTACACCTTC

j_call: TRBJ1-2
v_call: TRBV18
d_call: NA
clone_size: few
cdr3_aa: CASSPGTFGYTF
cdr3_nt: TGTGCCAGCTCACCTGGGACATTCGGCTACACCTTC

j_call: TRBJ2-1
v_call: TRBV7-3
d_call: NA
clone_size: NA
cdr3_aa: CASSLLASQSYNEQFF
cdr3_nt: TGTGCCAGCAGCTTGTTAGCGAGCCAATCGTACAATGAGCAGTTCTTC

j_call: TRBJ1-1
v_call: TRBV28
d_call: NA
clone_size: once
cdr3_aa: CASSLHSIRGSRAEAFF
cdr3_nt: TGTGCCAGCAGTTTACACTCCATCAGGGGTTCTCGTGCTGAAGCTTTCTTT

j_call: TRBJ2-1
v_call: TRBV28
d_call: TRBD2
clone_size: many
cdr3_aa: CASSPQALTSFKMNEQFF
cdr3_nt: TGTGCCAGCAGTCCCCAAGCCCTGACTAGCTTCAAGATGAATGAGCAGTTCTTC

j_call: TRBJ2-7
v_call: TRBV7-8
d_call: NA
clone_size: NA
cdr3_aa: CASSLSAGSHGEQYF
cdr3_nt: TGTGCCAGCAGCTTGTCGGCCGGGAGTCATGGCGAGCAGTACTTC

j_call: TRBJ2-7
v_call: TRBV7-8
d_call: NA
clone_size: NA
cdr3_aa: CASSVLLPGEQYF
cdr3_nt: TGTGCCAGCTCGGTTCTGCTTCCCGGCGAGCAGTACTTC

j_call: TRBJ1-2
v_call: TRBV7-2
d_call: NA
clone_size: NA
cdr3_aa: CASSSSAYGYTF
cdr3_nt: TGTGCCAGCAGCTCGAGTGCATATGGCTACACCTTC

j_call: TRBJ1-1
v_call: TRBV30
d_call: TRBD1
clone_size: NA
cdr3_aa: CARTSPTGARITEAFF
cdr3_nt: TGTGCCCGAACTTCTCCTACAGGGGCTCGGATCACTGAAGCTTTCTTT

j_call: TRBJ1-2
v_call: TRBV7-9
d_call: TRBD1
clone_size: NA
cdr3_aa: CASSLGDRDPNYGYTF
cdr3_nt: TGTGCCAGCAGCTTAGGGGACAGGGACCCTAACTATGGCTACACCTTC

j_call: TRBJ2-1
v_call: TRBV4-2
d_call: TRBD2
clone_size: NA
cdr3_aa: CASSQDGLAGSYNEQFF
cdr3_nt: TGTGCCAGCAGCCAAGATGGACTAGCGGGCTCCTACAATGAGCAGTTCTTC

j_call: TRBJ1-1
v_call: TRBV18
d_call: TRBD1
clone_size: once
cdr3_aa: CASSPLTSLGTGGTEAFF
cdr3_nt: TGTGCCAGCTCACCACTAACGAGTCTGGGGACAGGGGGCACTGAAGCTTTCTTT

j_call: TRBJ2-7
v_call: TRBV29-1
d_call: NA
clone_size: NA
cdr3_aa: CSVVGTRTVGEQYF
cdr3_nt: TGCAGCGTTGTTGGTACTAGGACTGTGGGTGAGCAGTACTTC

j_call: TRBJ1-6
v_call: TRBV27
d_call: TRBD1
clone_size: NA
cdr3_aa: CASSALVGQGKVVSPLHF
cdr3_nt: TGTGCCAGCAGCGCCTTGGTTGGACAGGGGAAGGTTGTTTCACCCCTCCACTTT

j_call: TRBJ1-1
v_call: TRBV11-2
d_call: NA
clone_size: NA
cdr3_aa: CASSPWEAAEAFF
cdr3_nt: TGTGCCAGCAGCCCCTGGGAGGCCGCTGAAGCTTTCTTT

j_call: TRBJ2-7
v_call: TRBV28
d_call: TRBD1
clone_size: NA
cdr3_aa: CASSAGGSYEQYF
cdr3_nt: TGTGCCAGCAGCGCAGGGGGCTCCTACGAGCAGTACTTC

j_call: TRBJ2-7
v_call: TRBV5-1
d_call: TRBD2
clone_size: NA
cdr3_aa: CASSPGGMEAYEQYF
cdr3_nt: TGCGCCAGCAGCCCGGGAGGAATGGAAGCCTACGAGCAGTACTTC

j_call: TRBJ2-1
v_call: TRBV5-4
d_call: NA
clone_size: NA
cdr3_aa: CASSLGAGMVLEQFF
cdr3_nt: TGTGCCAGCAGCTTGGGGGCGGGAATGGTTCTTGAGCAGTTCTTC

j_call: TRBJ1-2
v_call: TRBV5-1
d_call: TRBD1
clone_size: NA
cdr3_aa: CASSPQGDYGYTF
cdr3_nt: TGCGCCAGCAGCCCCCAGGGGGACTATGGCTACACCTTC

j_call: TRBJ2-1
v_call: TRBV3-1/TRBV3-2
d_call: TRBD2
clone_size: NA
cdr3_aa: CASSHLREGQFF
cdr3_nt: TGTGCCAGCAGCCATCTCAGGGAGGGGCAGTTCTTC

j_call: TRBJ2-2
v_call: TRBV18
d_call: NA
clone_size: NA
cdr3_aa: CASSPNPTDTTGELFF
cdr3_nt: TGTGCCAGCTCACCAAACCCCACTGATACCACCGGGGAGCTGTTTTTT

j_call: TRBJ2-7
v_call: TRBV28
d_call: TRBD1
clone_size: NA
cdr3_aa: CASRTGGTGEQYF
cdr3_nt: TGTGCCAGCCGGACCGGCGGGACAGGCGAGCAGTACTTC

j_call: TRBJ2-5
v_call: TRBV2
d_call: NA
clone_size: NA
cdr3_aa: CASNPDSGETQYF
cdr3_nt: TGTGCCAGCAATCCTGACAGTGGGGAGACCCAGTACTTC

j_call: TRBJ2-2
v_call: TRBV14
d_call: NA
clone_size: NA
cdr3_aa: CASSQLSWATGELFF
cdr3_nt: TGTGCCAGCAGCCAGTTGTCGTGGGCTACCGGGGAGCTGTTTTTT

j_call: TRBJ2-7
v_call: TRBV5-4
d_call: NA
clone_size: NA
cdr3_aa: CASSLEGQGGYEQYF
cdr3_nt: TGTGCCAGCAGCTTGGAAGGGCAGGGGGGCTACGAGCAGTACTTC

j_call: TRBJ1-5
v_call: TRBV28
d_call: NA
clone_size: NA
cdr3_aa: CASSYDGQGQGNQPQHF
cdr3_nt: TGTGCCAGCAGCTACGATGGACAAGGGCAGGGCAATCAGCCCCAGCATTTT

j_call: TRBJ1-4
v_call: TRBV25-1
d_call: NA
clone_size: few
cdr3_aa: CASSESGRDEKLFF
cdr3_nt: TGTGCCAGCAGTGAATCCGGGAGGGATGAAAAACTGTTTTTT

j_call: TRBJ1-1
v_call: TRBV6-5
d_call: NA
clone_size: NA
cdr3_aa: CASSIGAEAFF
cdr3_nt: TGTGCCAGCAGTATAGGGGCTGAAGCTTTCTTT

j_call: TRBJ2-1
v_call: TRBV7-2
d_call: TRBD2
clone_size: NA
cdr3_aa: CASSAGTRAYNEQFF
cdr3_nt: TGTGCCAGCAGCGCCGGGACTAGGGCCTACAATGAGCAGTTCTTC

j_call: TRBJ1-2
v_call: TRBV19
d_call: NA
clone_size: few
cdr3_aa: CASSSGQGNYGYTF
cdr3_nt: TGTGCCAGTAGCTCCGGCCAGGGCAACTATGGCTACACCTTC

j_call: TRBJ2-6
v_call: TRBV11-3
d_call: TRBD2
clone_size: NA
cdr3_aa: CASSLGGSGANVLTF
cdr3_nt: TGTGCCAGCAGCTTGGGGGGGTCTGGGGCCAACGTCCTGACTTTC

j_call: TRBJ2-1
v_call: TRBV27
d_call: TRBD2
clone_size: NA
cdr3_aa: CASSPSPGTSGKLFF
cdr3_nt: TGTGCCAGCAGTCCTTCCCCCGGGACTAGCGGGAAACTGTTCTTC

j_call: TRBJ1-2
v_call: TRBV28
d_call: NA
clone_size: NA
cdr3_aa: CASSLKQAGGYTF
cdr3_nt: TGTGCCAGCAGTTTAAAACAGGCCGGGGGCTACACCTTC

j_call: TRBJ2-7
v_call: TRBV5-6
d_call: NA
clone_size: NA
cdr3_aa: CASSLIRGFGVYEQYF
cdr3_nt: TGTGCCAGCAGCCTTATTAGGGGTTTTGGCGTGTACGAGCAGTACTTC

j_call: TRBJ2-7
v_call: TRBV18
d_call: NA
clone_size: NA
cdr3_aa: CASSPPRGGDSDEQYF
cdr3_nt: TGTGCCAGCTCACCACCAAGGGGTGGGGATTCGGACGAGCAGTACTTC

j_call: TRBJ1-5
v_call: TRBV19
d_call: NA
clone_size: NA
cdr3_aa: CASTSRRGYNQPQHF
cdr3_nt: TGTGCCAGTACCTCCCGAAGAGGGTACAATCAGCCCCAGCATTTT

j_call: TRBJ1-4
v_call: TRBV11-3
d_call: TRBD1
clone_size: NA
cdr3_aa: CASSNTRDSNEKLFF
cdr3_nt: TGTGCCAGCAGCAACACCCGGGACAGTAATGAAAAACTGTTTTTT